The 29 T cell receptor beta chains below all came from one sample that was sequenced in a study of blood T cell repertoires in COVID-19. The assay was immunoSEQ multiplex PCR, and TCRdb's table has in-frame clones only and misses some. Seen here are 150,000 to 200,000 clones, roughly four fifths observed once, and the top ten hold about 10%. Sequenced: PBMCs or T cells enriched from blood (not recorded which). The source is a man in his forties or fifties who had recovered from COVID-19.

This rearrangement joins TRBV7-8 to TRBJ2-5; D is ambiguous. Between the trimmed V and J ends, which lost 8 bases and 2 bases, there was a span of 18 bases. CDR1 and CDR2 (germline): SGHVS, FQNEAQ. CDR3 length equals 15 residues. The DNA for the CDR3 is TGTGCCAGCGTAGAGGTACCTCAGACTCAAGAGACCCAGTACTTC. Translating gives CASVEVPQTQETQYF.

CDR3 loop: CSASDRGKGPFSYEQYF. The CDR3 region has the DNA TGCAGTGCTAGTGACAGGGGTAAAGGACCCTTCTCCTACGAGCAGTACTTC. The rearrangement links TRBV20-1 to TRBJ2-7, with TRBD1 matching 8 bases. CDR3 length: 17 amino acids. CDR1 and CDR2 (germline): DFQATT, SNEGSKA (reference sequence). V lost 3 bases to trimming and J lost 0 bases; unmatched junction nucleotides: 13.

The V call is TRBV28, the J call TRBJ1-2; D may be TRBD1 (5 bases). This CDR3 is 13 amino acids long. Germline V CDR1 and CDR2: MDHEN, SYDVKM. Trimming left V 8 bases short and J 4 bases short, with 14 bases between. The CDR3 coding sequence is TGTGCCAGCGGGGGAGGGATGATCTATGGCTACACCTTC. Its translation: CASGGGMIYGYTF.

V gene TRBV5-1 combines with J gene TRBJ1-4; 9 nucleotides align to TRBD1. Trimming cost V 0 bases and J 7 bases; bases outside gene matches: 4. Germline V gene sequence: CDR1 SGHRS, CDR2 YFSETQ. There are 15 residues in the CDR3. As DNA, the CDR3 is TGCGCCAGCAGCTTGGGGGGACAGGGAGGTGAAAAACTGTTTTTT. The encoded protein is CASSLGGQGGEKLFF.

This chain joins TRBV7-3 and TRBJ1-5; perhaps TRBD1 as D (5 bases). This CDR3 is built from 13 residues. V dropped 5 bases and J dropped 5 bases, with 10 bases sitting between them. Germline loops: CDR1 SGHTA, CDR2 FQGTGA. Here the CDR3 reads CASSPSTDQPQHF. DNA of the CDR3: TGTGCCAGCAGCCCGTCGACAGATCAGCCCCAGCATTTT.

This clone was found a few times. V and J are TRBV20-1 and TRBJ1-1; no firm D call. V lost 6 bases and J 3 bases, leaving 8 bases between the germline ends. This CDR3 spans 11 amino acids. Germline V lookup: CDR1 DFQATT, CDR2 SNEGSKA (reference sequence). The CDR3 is CSALFDTEAFF. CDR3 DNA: TGCAGTGCCTTGTTCGACACTGAAGCTTTCTTT.

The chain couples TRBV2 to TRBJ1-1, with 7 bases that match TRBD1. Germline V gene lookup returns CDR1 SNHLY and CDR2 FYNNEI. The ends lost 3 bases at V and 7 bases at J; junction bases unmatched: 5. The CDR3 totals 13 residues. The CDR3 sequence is CASSEETGHEAFF. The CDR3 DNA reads TGTGCCAGCAGTGAGGAGACAGGGCATGAAGCTTTCTTT.

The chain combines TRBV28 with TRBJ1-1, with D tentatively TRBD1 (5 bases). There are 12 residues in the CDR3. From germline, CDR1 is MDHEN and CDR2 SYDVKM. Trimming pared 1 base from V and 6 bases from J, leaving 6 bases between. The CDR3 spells CASSLSRAEAFF. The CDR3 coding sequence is TGTGCCAGCAGTTTATCCAGGGCTGAAGCTTTCTTT.

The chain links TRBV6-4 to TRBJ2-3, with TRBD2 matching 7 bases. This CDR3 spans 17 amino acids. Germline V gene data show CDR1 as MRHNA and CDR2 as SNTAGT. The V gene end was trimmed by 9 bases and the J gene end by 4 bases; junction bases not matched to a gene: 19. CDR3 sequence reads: CARLHGEGTPLADTQYF. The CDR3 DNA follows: TGTGCCAGACTCCACGGGGAGGGGACCCCCCTCGCAGATACGCAGTATTTT.

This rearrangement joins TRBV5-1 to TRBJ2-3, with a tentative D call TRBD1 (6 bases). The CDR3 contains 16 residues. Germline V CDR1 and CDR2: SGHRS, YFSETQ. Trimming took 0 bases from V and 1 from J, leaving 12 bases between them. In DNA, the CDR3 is TGCGCCAGCAGCTTGGGTGCTGGGGGCGGCACAGATACGCAGTATTTT. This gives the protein CASSLGAGGGTDTQYF.

The CDR3 loop reads CASRTPVRDRDNSPLHF. The DNA for the CDR3 is TGTGCCAGTAGGACCCCGGTACGGGACAGGGATAATTCACCCCTCCACTTT. The chain has TRBV19 and TRBJ1-6, with TRBD1 identical over 9 bases. CDR1 LNHDA and CDR2 SQIVND come from the germline V gene (reference sequence). V gave up 6 bases and J gave up 5 bases; unmatched junction bases: 11. There are 17 residues in the CDR3.

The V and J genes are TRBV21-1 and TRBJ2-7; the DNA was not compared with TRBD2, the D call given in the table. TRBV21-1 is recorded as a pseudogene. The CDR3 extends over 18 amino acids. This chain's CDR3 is CASSKFRQLAGGPHEQYF. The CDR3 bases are TGTGCCAGCAGCAAGTTCCGGCAACTAGCGGGAGGTCCCCACGAGCAGTACTTC.

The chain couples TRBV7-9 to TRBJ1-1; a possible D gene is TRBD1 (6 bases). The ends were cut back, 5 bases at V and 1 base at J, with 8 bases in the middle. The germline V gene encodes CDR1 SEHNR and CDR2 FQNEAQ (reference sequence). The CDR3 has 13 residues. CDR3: CASSAGANTEAFF. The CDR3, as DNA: TGTGCCAGCAGCGCAGGGGCGAACACTGAAGCTTTCTTT.

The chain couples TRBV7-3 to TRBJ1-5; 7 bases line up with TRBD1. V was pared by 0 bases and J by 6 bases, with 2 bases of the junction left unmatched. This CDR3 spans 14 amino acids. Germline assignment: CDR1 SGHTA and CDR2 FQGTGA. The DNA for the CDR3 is TGTGCCAGCAGCTTAACAGGGGGCGGTCAGCCCCAGCATTTT. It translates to CASSLTGGGQPQHF.

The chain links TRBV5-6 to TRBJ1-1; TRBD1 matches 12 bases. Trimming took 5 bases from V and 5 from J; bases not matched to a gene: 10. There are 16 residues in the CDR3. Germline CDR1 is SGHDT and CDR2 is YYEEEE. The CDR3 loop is CASRPGTGGSRTEAFF. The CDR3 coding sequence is TGTGCCAGCAGACCCGGGACAGGGGGCTCAAGGACTGAAGCTTTCTTT.

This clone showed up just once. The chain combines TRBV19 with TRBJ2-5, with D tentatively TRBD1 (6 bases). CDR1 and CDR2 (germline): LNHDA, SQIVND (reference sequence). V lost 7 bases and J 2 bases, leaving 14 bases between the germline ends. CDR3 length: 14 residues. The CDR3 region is CASKRDTGQETQYF. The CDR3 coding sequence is TGTGCCAGTAAGAGGGACACGGGGCAAGAGACCCAGTACTTC.

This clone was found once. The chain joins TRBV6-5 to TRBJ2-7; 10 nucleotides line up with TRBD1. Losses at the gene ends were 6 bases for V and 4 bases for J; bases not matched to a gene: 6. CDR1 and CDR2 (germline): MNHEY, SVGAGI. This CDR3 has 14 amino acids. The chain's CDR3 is CASRPDRGRYEQYF. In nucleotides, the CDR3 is TGTGCCAGCAGGCCCGACAGGGGGCGGTACGAGCAGTACTTC.

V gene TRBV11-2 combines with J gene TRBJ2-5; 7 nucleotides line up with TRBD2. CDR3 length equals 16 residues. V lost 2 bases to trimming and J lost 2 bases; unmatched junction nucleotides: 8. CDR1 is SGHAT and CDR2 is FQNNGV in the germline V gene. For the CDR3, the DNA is TGTGCCAGCAGCTTAATAGCGGGCGACGATCAAGAGACCCAGTACTTC. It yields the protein CASSLIAGDDQETQYF.

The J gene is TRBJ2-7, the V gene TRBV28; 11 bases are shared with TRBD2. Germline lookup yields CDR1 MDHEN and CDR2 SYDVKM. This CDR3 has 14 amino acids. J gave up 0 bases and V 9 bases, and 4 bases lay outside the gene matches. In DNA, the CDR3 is TGTGCCAGTCTAGCGGGGGGAACCTCCTACGAGCAGTACTTC. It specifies CASLAGGTSYEQYF.

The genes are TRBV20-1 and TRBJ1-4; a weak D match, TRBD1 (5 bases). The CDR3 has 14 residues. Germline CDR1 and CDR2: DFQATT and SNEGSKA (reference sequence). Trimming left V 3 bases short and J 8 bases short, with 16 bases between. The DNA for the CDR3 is TGCAGTGCTAGTCCCCCAGGGTTCGGCGAAAAACTGTTTTTT. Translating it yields CSASPPGFGEKLFF.

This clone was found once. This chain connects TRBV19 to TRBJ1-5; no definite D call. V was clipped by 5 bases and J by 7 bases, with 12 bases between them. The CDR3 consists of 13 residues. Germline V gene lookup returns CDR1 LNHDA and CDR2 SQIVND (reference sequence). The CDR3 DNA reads TGTGCCAGTAGTCAGGTGGAGGAGCAGCCCCAGCATTTT. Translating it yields CASSQVEEQPQHF.

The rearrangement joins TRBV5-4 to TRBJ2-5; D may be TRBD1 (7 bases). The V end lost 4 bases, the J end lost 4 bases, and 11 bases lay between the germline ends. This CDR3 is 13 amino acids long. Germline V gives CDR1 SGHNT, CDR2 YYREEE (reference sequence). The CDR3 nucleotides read TGTGCCAGCAGCCAGGGGGGCTTAGAGACCCAGTACTTC. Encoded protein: CASSQGGLETQYF.

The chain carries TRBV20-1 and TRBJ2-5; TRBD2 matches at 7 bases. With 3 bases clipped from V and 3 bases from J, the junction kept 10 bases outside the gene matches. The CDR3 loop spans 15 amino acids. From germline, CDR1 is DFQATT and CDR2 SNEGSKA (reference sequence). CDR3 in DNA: TGCAGTGCTAGTGACTCGGGAGGTTTCAAAGAGACCCAGTACTTC. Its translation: CSASDSGGFKETQYF.

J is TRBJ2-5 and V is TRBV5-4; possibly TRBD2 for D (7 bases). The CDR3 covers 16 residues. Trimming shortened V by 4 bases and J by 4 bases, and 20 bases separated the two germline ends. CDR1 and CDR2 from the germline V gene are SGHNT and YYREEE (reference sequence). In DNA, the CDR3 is TGTGCCAGCAGCCCTCTGGGGGGGCGCGGTAGAGAGACCCAGTACTTC. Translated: CASSPLGGRGRETQYF.

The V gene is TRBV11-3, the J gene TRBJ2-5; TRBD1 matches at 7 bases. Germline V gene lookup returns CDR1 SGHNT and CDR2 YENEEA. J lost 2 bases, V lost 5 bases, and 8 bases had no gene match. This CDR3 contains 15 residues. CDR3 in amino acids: CASSPRTGEQETQYF. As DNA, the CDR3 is TGTGCCAGCAGCCCCAGAACAGGGGAGCAAGAGACCCAGTACTTC.

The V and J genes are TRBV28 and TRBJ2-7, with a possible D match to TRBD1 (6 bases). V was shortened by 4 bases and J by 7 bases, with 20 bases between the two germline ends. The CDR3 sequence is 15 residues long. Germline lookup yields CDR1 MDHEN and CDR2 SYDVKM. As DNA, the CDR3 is TGTGCCAGCAGTTCACCCGGGACACGGGAAGGAGAGCAGTACTTC. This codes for CASSSPGTREGEQYF. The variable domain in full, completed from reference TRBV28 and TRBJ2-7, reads DVKVTQSSRYLVKRTGEKVFLECVQDMDHENMFWYRQDPGLGLRLIYFSYDVKMKEKGDIPEGYSVSREKKERFSLILESASTNQTSMYLCASSSPGTREGEQYFGPGTRLTVT.

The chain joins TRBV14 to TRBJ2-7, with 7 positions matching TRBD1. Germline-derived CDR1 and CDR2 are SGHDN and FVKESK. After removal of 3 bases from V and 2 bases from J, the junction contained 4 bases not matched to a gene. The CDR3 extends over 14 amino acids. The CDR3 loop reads CASSQVDRAYEQYF. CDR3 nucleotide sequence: TGTGCCAGCAGCCAGGTCGACAGGGCCTACGAGCAGTACTTC.

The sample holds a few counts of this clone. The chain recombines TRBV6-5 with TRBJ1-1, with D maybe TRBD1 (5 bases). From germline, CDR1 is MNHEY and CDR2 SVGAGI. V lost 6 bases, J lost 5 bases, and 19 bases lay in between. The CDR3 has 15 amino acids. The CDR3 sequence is CASRRERGRRTEAFF. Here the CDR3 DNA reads TGTGCCAGCAGGAGAGAAAGGGGCAGGAGAACTGAAGCTTTCTTT.

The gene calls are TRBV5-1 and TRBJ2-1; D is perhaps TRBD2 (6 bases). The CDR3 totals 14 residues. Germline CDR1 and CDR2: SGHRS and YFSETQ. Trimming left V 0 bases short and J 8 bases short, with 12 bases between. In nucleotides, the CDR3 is TGCGCCAGCAGCTTGGGGGTAGCGGCGTATGAGCAGTTCTTC. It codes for CASSLGVAAYEQFF.